This T cell receptor beta chain was identified during a study of CD8 T cells in Susac syndrome (dated by TCRdb to the late 2010s). Looking at the study overall: Whether CD8+ T cell activation and differentiation in Susac syndrome was antigen driven was tested using repertoire sequencing. The clonality of the CD8+ T cell repertoire was compared across about a dozen healthy donors, some 14 Susac syndrome patients and fewer than 16 multiple sclerosis patients. Study-wide findings and limitations: The study acknowledged that relatively few individuals were included in the TCR sequencing and HLA analysis.

As for this clonotype: No cognate antigen has been identified for it. Within one base of it there is no much larger clone, and no base qualities were kept.

Peripheral blood CD8+ and CD4+ T cells from healthy donors, Susac syndrome patients and multiple sclerosis patients were profiled using high-throughput TCR beta sequencing. The multiple sclerosis controls were treatment-naive patients whose relapsing-remitting disease, either stable or active, fulfilled the revised McDonald criteria. CD8+ TEMRA cells were enriched by FACS, while bulk CD8+ and CD4+ T cells were purified by magnetic negative isolation. Blood was collected in EDTA tubes and processed within 24 hours, with PBMCs isolated through density gradient centrifugation. PBMCs intended for TCR sequencing were frozen in liquid nitrogen and were later thawed in a 37 degrees C water bath. A purity of at least 90% was achieved for sorted or isolated CD4+, CD8+ and CD8+ TEMRA cells. RNA was extracted using the RNeasy kit, and about 0.5 to 1 ug of the RNA was reverse transcribed with random hexamers. TCR beta CDR3 regions were amplified with the immunoSEQ multiplex PCR assay covering 54 Vbeta and 13 Jbeta segments. PCR amplification bias was corrected using a synthetic template baseline for primer optimization and computational correction. On the authors' methods: Reads were assigned to V, D and J genes according to IMGT and analyzed in immunoSEQ Analyzer, with only productive sequences retained. Clonality was computed as one minus Shannon entropy normalized by log2 of the number of productive unique sequences. For each patient and control, public and private clones were evaluated within the 100 most prevalent clones. Susac-specific clones were defined as absent from healthy and MS cohorts, 1052 published viral clones and other ImmuneACCESS disease sequences. The public sequencing data were trimmed at Q25 with fastp and processed into clonotypes with MiXCR by TCRdb, which kept only in-frame beta chains. When rows share a CDR3 protein, they turn into one entry using the most common DNA and genes. None of the V and J calls come from the authors' own analysis; TCRdb made them. The table for this sample lists approximately 130,000 distinct CDR3 sequences; around nine tenths of them were counted only once. Of the sample, approximately 0.24% is held by the ten largest clones.

Inclusive of the bounding cysteine and phenylalanine, the CDR3 is 15 residues long. The read is trimmed to its CDR3 DNA, 45 bases read in frame from base 1. Here V drops 0 bases and J drops 7 bases, and the junction holds 5 bases not matched to any gene. The sequence is built from TRBV12-3 or TRBV12-4 and TRBJ2-1, with TRBD2 identical over 8 junction bases. This receptor was obtained from a human donor with multiple sclerosis. Sequencing was carried out using CD8+ T cells from PBMCs. For the CDR3, the sequence is CASSLAGAGGNEQFF. The base sequence is TGTGCCAGCAGTTTAGCGGGCGCGGGGGGAAATGAGCAGTTCTTC.